This is a list of T cell receptor beta chains from one sample in a study. TCRdb reprocessed the reads via MiXCR and lists one record per CDR3 protein. The sample contains roughly 15,000 distinct CDR3 sequences, approximately 34% of which appear only once. The sequenced sample consisted of blood. These receptors were obtained from a human donor. Each CDR3 is given with its conserved first and last residue. The D gene is left open where the match is weak. Clone size is not always given. Where it is, it says once, few, many or a class for expanded clones.

cdr3_nt: TGCGCCAGCAGCCAAGAGAGGGAGTTGGTGGAGTTCTTC
cdr3_aa: CASSQERELVEFF
clone_size: many
j_call: TRBJ2-1
d_call: .
v_call: TRBV4-3

cdr3_nt: TGCGCCAGCAGCCCAGGACAGGGGGCGTACGAGCAGTACTTC
cdr3_aa: CASSPGQGAYEQYF
clone_size: many
j_call: TRBJ2-7
d_call: TRBD1
v_call: TRBV4-3

cdr3_nt: TGTGCCAGCAGCCTCACTCCGGGGACTAGCGGGAGAATGAACAATGAGCAGTTCTTC
cdr3_aa: CASSLTPGTSGRMNNEQFF
clone_size: .
j_call: TRBJ2-1
d_call: TRBD2
v_call: TRBV14

cdr3_nt: TGTGCCATGGAGGGAGGGCCCAGCTCCTACAATGAGCAGTTCTTC
cdr3_aa: CAMEGGPSSYNEQFF
clone_size: .
j_call: TRBJ2-1
d_call: TRBD2
v_call: TRBV7-1

cdr3_nt: TGTGCCTGGAATGGTGCGGGAGTCAATGAGCAGTTCTTC
cdr3_aa: CAWNGAGVNEQFF
clone_size: .
j_call: TRBJ2-1
d_call: TRBD2
v_call: TRBV30

cdr3_nt: TGTGCCAGCAGCCAAAGCGGGACAGATCCCTACGAGCAGTACTTC
cdr3_aa: CASSQSGTDPYEQYF
clone_size: many
j_call: TRBJ2-7
d_call: .
v_call: TRBV4-2

cdr3_nt: TGTGCCAGCAGCCAAGGGCAGGGCCCCTACGAGCAGTACTTC
cdr3_aa: CASSQGQGPYEQYF
clone_size: many
j_call: TRBJ2-7
d_call: .
v_call: TRBV14

cdr3_nt: TGTGCCAGCTCACAGGGACAGGACTCCCAAGATACGCAGTATTTT
cdr3_aa: CASSQGQDSQDTQYF
clone_size: .
j_call: TRBJ2-3
d_call: TRBD1
v_call: TRBV18

cdr3_nt: TGTGCCAGCAGTAAGACCCAGGGGGCGCTGGATGGCTACACCTTC
cdr3_aa: CASSKTQGALDGYTF
clone_size: medium-sized
j_call: TRBJ1-2
d_call: TRBD1
v_call: TRBV6-5

cdr3_nt: TGTGCCAGCAGTCCTTACGACTCTTACACTGAAGCTTTCTTT
cdr3_aa: CASSPYDSYTEAFF
clone_size: .
j_call: TRBJ1-1
d_call: .
v_call: TRBV28

cdr3_nt: TGCGCCAGCAGCCCCGGACTAGCGGGGTTCACAGATACGCAGTTCTTC
cdr3_aa: CASSPGLAGFTDTQFF
clone_size: .
j_call: TRBJ2-1
d_call: TRBD2
v_call: TRBV4-3

cdr3_nt: TGCGCCAGCAGCCAAGACTCCGGGGCTGGAAACACCATATATTTT
cdr3_aa: CASSQDSGAGNTIYF
clone_size: medium-sized
j_call: TRBJ1-3
d_call: .
v_call: TRBV4-3

cdr3_nt: TGCGCCAGCAGCCAAGATGGGGCCCAAGAAGCTTTCTTT
cdr3_aa: CASSQDGAQEAFF
clone_size: many
j_call: TRBJ1-1
d_call: .
v_call: TRBV4-3

cdr3_nt: TGCAGCGTTCTCGGGACGGACTATGGCTACACCTTC
cdr3_aa: CSVLGTDYGYTF
clone_size: .
j_call: TRBJ1-2
d_call: .
v_call: TRBV29-1

cdr3_nt: TGTGCCAGCTCACGACAGCCGAAAAGCGCCTACGAGCAGTACTTC
cdr3_aa: CASSRQPKSAYEQYF
clone_size: .
j_call: TRBJ2-7
d_call: .
v_call: TRBV18

cdr3_nt: TGTGCCAGCTCACCACCCGACAGAGAGACCCAGCATTTT
cdr3_aa: CASSPPDRETQHF
clone_size: .
j_call: TRBJ1-5
d_call: .
v_call: TRBV18